This T cell receptor beta chain was found in a study of blood T cell repertoires in COVID-19. TCRdb's table, derived via immunoSEQ multiplex PCR, lists solely in-frame clones and lacks some. Altogether about 210,000 clones are present, around four fifths being singletons, with the ten largest covering about 11%. V shed 7 bases and J 3 bases; nucleotides not matched to a gene: 15. Germline V gene lookup returns CDR1 SGHAT and CDR2 FQNNGV. The CDR3 is 16 amino acids. The clonotype comes from a woman older than 75 with COVID-19, enrolled during active disease. The genes are TRBV11-2 and TRBJ2-7; 7 nucleotides match TRBD1. Material: peripheral blood. The CDR3 reads CASNPEPGGQFYEQYF. CDR3 coding DNA: TGTGCCAGCAACCCTGAACCTGGGGGACAGTTCTACGAGCAGTACTTC.